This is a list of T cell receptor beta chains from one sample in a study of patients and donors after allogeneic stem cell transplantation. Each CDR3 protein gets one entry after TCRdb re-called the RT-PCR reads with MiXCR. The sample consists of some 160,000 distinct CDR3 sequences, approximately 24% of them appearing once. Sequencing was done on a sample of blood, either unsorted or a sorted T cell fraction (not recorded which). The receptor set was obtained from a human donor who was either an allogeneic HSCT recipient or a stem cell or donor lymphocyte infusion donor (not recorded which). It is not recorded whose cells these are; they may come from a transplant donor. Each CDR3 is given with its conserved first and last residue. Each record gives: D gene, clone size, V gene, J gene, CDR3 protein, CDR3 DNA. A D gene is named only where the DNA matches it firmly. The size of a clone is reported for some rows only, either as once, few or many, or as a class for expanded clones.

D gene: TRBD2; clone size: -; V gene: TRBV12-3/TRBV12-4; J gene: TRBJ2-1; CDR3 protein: CASSPRDYTNEQFF; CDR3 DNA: TGTGCCAGCAGTCCCCGGGACTACACCAATGAGCAGTTCTTC
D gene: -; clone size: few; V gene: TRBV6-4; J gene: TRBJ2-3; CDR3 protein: CASSLTGGADTQYF; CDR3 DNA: TGTGCCAGCAGCCTGACTGGAGGTGCAGATACGCAGTATTTT
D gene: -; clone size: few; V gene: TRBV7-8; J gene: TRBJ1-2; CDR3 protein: CASSTPGQSGYTF; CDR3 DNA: TGTGCCAGCAGCACCCCCGGACAGTCGGGCTACACCTTC
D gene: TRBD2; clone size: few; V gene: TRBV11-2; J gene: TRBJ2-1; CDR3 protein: CASSSRTSGRRINEQFF; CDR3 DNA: TGTGCCAGCAGCTCTCGGACTAGCGGGAGAAGGATAAATGAGCAGTTCTTC
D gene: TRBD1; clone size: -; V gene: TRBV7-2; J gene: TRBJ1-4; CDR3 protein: CASSLWGQGKEKLFF; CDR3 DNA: TGTGCCAGCAGCTTATGGGGACAGGGGAAAGAAAAACTGTTTTTT
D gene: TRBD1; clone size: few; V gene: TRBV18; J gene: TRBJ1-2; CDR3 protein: CASSPTGQGTYGYTF; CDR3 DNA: TGTGCCAGCTCGCCAACCGGACAGGGGACCTATGGCTACACCTTC
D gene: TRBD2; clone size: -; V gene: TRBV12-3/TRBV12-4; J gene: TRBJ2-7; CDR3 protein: CASSLLRRESSEQYF; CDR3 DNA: TGTGCCAGCAGTTTACTGAGGCGGGAGTCATCCGAGCAGTACTTC
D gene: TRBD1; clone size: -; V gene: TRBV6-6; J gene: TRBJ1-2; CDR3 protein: CASSSDRGGYTF; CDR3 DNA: TGTGCCAGCAGTTCTGACAGGGGAGGCTACACCTTC
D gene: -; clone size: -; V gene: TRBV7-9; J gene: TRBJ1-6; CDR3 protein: CASSPLGSPLHF; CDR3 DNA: TGTGCCAGCAGCCCCCTGGGTTCACCCCTCCACTTT
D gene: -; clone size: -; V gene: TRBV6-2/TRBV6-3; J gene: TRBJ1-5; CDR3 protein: CAGRQRSNQPQHF; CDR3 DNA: TGTGCCGGCCGACAGAGAAGCAATCAGCCCCAGCATTTT
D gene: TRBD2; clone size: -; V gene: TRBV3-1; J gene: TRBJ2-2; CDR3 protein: CASSHGTSGMTGELFF; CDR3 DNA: TGTGCCAGCAGCCACGGGACTAGCGGAATGACCGGGGAGCTGTTTTTT
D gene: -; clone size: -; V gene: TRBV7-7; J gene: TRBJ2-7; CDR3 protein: CASSPLPRGPRYEQYF; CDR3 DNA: TGTGCTAGCAGCCCACTTCCCCGAGGACCTAGGTACGAGCAGTACTTC